A single sample is the source of the 27 T cell receptor beta chains below, sequenced in a study of T cell responses to AZD1222 COVID-19 vaccine. Sequencing was performed with immunoSEQ multiplex PCR; in TCRdb, only in-frame clones are kept and a portion is missing. The repertoire holds about 140,000 clones, with nearly 95% as singletons. The sample here was peripheral blood, taken on day 0 of AZD1222 vaccination. All receptors derive from an adult in good health.

The rearrangement joins TRBV7-2 to TRBJ2-3, with D possibly being TRBD2 (6 bases). Per the germline V gene, CDR1 is SGHTA and CDR2 is FQGNSA. The germline V and J ends were trimmed by 0 bases and 4 bases, with 11 bases remaining between them. The length of the CDR3 is 15 residues. The CDR3 region is CASSLASGFPDTQYF. CDR3 in DNA: TGTGCCAGCAGCTTAGCTAGCGGTTTTCCAGATACGCAGTATTTT.

The V call is TRBV15, the J call TRBJ1-2; maybe TRBD1 (5 bases). The germline V gene has CDR1 LNHNV and CDR2 YYDKDF (reference sequence). Trimming removed 4 bases at V and 2 bases at J, with 8 bases between. The CDR3 consists of 13 residues. The CDR3 spells CATSMDTNYGYTF. In nucleotides, the CDR3 is TGTGCCACCAGCATGGACACCAACTATGGCTACACCTTC.

The rearrangement joins TRBV29-1 to TRBJ2-5; 9 bases fit TRBD1. Germline V gene sequence: CDR1 SQVTM, CDR2 ANQGSEA. The CDR3 loop spans 14 amino acids. The ends lost 0 bases at V and 4 bases at J; junction bases unmatched: 3. CDR3 sequence: CSVEDGTGTETQYF. CDR3 in DNA: TGCAGCGTTGAAGACGGGACAGGGACAGAGACCCAGTACTTC.

This CDR3 reads CASSQEVGTEPYNEQFF. DNA for the CDR3: TGCGCCAGCAGCCAAGAGGTCGGGACAGAGCCTTACAATGAGCAGTTCTTC. The chain links TRBV4-3 to TRBJ2-1; 7 nucleotides match TRBD1. Trimming took 0 bases from V and 4 from J; bases not matched to a gene: 9. The CDR3 sequence is 17 residues long. Per germline, CDR1 LGHNA and CDR2 YSLEER.

The rearrangement uses TRBV3-1 (or the pseudogene TRBV3-2) and TRBJ1-1; TRBD1 agrees at 8 bases. Germline V lookup: CDR1 LGHDT, CDR2 YNNKEL (reference sequence). This CDR3 is built from 16 residues. V lost 1 base to trimming and J lost 0 bases; unmatched junction nucleotides: 4. CDR3: CASSQGTGLVNTEAFF. The CDR3, as DNA: TGTGCCAGCAGCCAAGGGACAGGGCTGGTGAACACTGAAGCTTTCTTT.

The rearrangement uses TRBV19 and TRBJ2-3, with 14 positions matching TRBD2. Germline V CDR1 and CDR2: LNHDA, SQIVND (reference sequence). The junction had 2 bases not matched to a gene; V was cut back by 3 bases and J by 6 bases. The CDR3 sequence is 15 residues long. CDR3 DNA sequence: TGTGCCAGTAGTATGGGACTAGCGGGAGCCGATACGCAGTATTTT. This gives the protein CASSMGLAGADTQYF. The full variable domain, rest sourced from reference TRBV19 and TRBJ2-3, is DGGITQSPKYLFRKEGQNVTLSCEQNLNHDAMYWYRQDPGQGLRLIYYSQIVNDFQKGDIAEGYSVSREKKESFPLTVTSAQKNPTAFYLCASSMGLAGADTQYFGPGTRLTVL.

The rearrangement uses TRBV11-3 and TRBJ2-1, with 9 bases lining up with TRBD2. This CDR3 contains 15 residues. V shed 0 bases, J shed 7 bases, and the junction held 4 bases outside the gene matches. Germline loops: CDR1 SGHNT, CDR2 YENEEA. This CDR3 reads CASSLEAGGYNEQFF. The CDR3, as DNA: TGTGCCAGCAGCTTAGAGGCGGGGGGGTATAATGAGCAGTTCTTC.

The chain couples TRBV30 to TRBJ1-2, with D tentatively TRBD1 (6 bases). Germline V gene data show CDR1 as GTSNPN and CDR2 as SVGIG (reference sequence). The CDR3 loop spans 13 amino acids. V gave up 3 bases and J gave up 4 bases, with 12 bases separating them. The CDR3 is CAWRRGVSYGYTF. CDR3 bases: TGTGCCTGGAGAAGGGGGGTCAGCTATGGCTACACCTTC.

The V call is TRBV6-4, the J call TRBJ2-3; D gene uncertain. The length of the CDR3 is 15 residues. Per the germline V gene, CDR1 is MRHNA and CDR2 is SNTAGT. V lost 0 bases and J lost 2, with 9 bases in between. This chain's CDR3 is CASSDSEETTDTQYF. The CDR3 coding sequence is TGTGCCAGCAGTGACTCAGAGGAGACCACAGATACGCAGTATTTT.

This rearrangement joins TRBV7-2 to TRBJ2-3; D is unclear. This CDR3 has 14 residues. Germline lookup yields CDR1 SGHTA and CDR2 FQGNSA. Between the trimmed V and J ends, which lost 1 base and 1 base, there was a span of 6 bases. CDR3 sequence: CASSLGARTDTQYF. Here the CDR3 DNA reads TGTGCCAGCAGCTTAGGAGCACGCACAGATACGCAGTATTTT.

The V and J genes are TRBV2 and TRBJ1-3; unclear D gene. Deletions cut 6 bases from V and 7 bases from J, with 7 bases between. Germline V gives CDR1 SNHLY, CDR2 FYNNEI. The CDR3 runs to 11 residues. CDR3: CASRPQNTIYF. CDR3 DNA: TGTGCCAGCAGGCCACAGAACACCATATATTTT.

The chain combines TRBV4-2 with TRBJ2-2; a weak D match, TRBD2 (5 bases). V was cut by 6 bases and J by 1 base, with 15 bases left in between. Germline CDR1 and CDR2: LGHNA and YNFKEQ. The CDR3 totals 16 residues. The CDR3 coding sequence is TGTGCCAGCAGGGGTGAGGGTTCCCTGAACACCGGGGAGCTGTTTTTT. Translating it yields CASRGEGSLNTGELFF.

The genes are TRBV28 and TRBJ2-4; possible D gene TRBD1, 6 bases. With 7 bases removed from V and 3 bases from J, the gap between germline ends came to 16 bases. This CDR3 is built from 15 residues. The germline V gene has CDR1 MDHEN and CDR2 SYDVKM. The CDR3 DNA is TGTGCCAGCAAGTCAGGGGATTATGACAAAAACATTCAGTACTTC. Amino acid sequence: CASKSGDYDKNIQYF. The full variable domain, in which reference TRBV28 and TRBJ2-4 provide the parts outside the CDR3, is DVKVTQSSRYLVKRTGEKVFLECVQDMDHENMFWYRQDPGLGLRLIYFSYDVKMKEKGDIPEGYSVSREKKERFSLILESASTNQTSMYLCASKSGDYDKNIQYFGAGTRLSVL.

The rearrangement links TRBV19 to TRBJ1-2, with 10 bases lining up with TRBD1. The V gene's germline CDR1 is LNHDA and CDR2 SQIVND (reference sequence). The CDR3 runs to 14 residues. Losses at the gene ends were 4 bases for V and 4 bases for J; bases not matched to a gene: 3. The chain's CDR3 is CASSTGQGLYGYTF. CDR3 DNA: TGTGCCAGTAGTACGGGACAGGGGCTCTATGGCTACACCTTC.

This chain uses TRBV7-2 with TRBJ2-7, with D perhaps matching TRBD1 or TRBD2 (5 bases each). Germline-derived CDR1 and CDR2 are SGHTA and FQGNSA. CDR3 length: 15 amino acids. Trimming pared 1 base from V and 2 bases from J, leaving 12 bases between. The CDR3 sequence is CASSLGSGPAYEQYF. In DNA, the CDR3 is TGTGCCAGCAGCTTAGGCTCGGGGCCCGCCTACGAGCAGTACTTC.

The chain carries TRBV2 and TRBJ2-7, with 7 bases that match TRBD1. CDR1 and CDR2 (germline): SNHLY, FYNNEI. CDR3 length: 14 amino acids. V shed 4 bases and J 0 bases; nucleotides not matched to a gene: 3. CDR3: CASSGQGSSYEQYF. The DNA of the CDR3 is TGTGCCAGCAGTGGACAGGGTAGCTCCTACGAGCAGTACTTC.

The chain couples TRBV13 to TRBJ1-3; tentative D call: TRBD1 (6 bases). This CDR3 comprises 16 residues. In germline, CDR1 is PRHDT, CDR2 FYEKMQ (reference sequence). V lost 2 bases to trimming and J lost 2 bases, with 13 bases between them. The CDR3, as DNA: TGTGCCAGCAGCTTACCGGGACAAAGCCCTGGAAACACCATATATTTT. Amino acids: CASSLPGQSPGNTIYF.

The chain uses TRBV7-9 and TRBJ2-5; maybe TRBD2 (6 bases). Germline V CDR1 and CDR2: SEHNR, FQNEAQ (reference sequence). Trimming cost V 7 bases and J 3 bases, with 21 bases left between them. This CDR3 comprises 16 residues. The DNA for the CDR3 is TGTGCCAGCAAAAATTGGCGGGGACGTACTAAAGAGACCCAGTACTTC. It yields the protein CASKNWRGRTKETQYF.

The V and J genes are TRBV18 and TRBJ2-2, with 11 bases aligning to TRBD2. This CDR3 is built from 17 residues. Trimming at V came to 6 bases and at J to 1 base, leaving 7 bases not matched to a gene. Germline values: CDR1 KGHSH, CDR2 LQKENI. The CDR3 coding sequence is TGTGCCAGCTCGGCACTAGCGGGGGCCCTGAACACCGGGGAGCTGTTTTTT. Protein sequence: CASSALAGALNTGELFF.

CDR3 loop: CASSSDRGKETQYF. The CDR3, as DNA: TGTGCCAGCAGCTCCGACAGGGGGAAAGAGACCCAGTACTTC. This chain uses TRBV12-1 with TRBJ2-5; the tabulated D call, TRBD1, remains unverified against the DNA. TRBV12-1 is flagged as a pseudogene. The CDR3 sequence is 14 residues long.

This clone appeared a few times. The rearrangement uses TRBV29-1 and TRBJ2-7; D not certain. The V end lost 8 bases, the J end lost 3 bases, and 17 bases lay between the germline ends. The germline CDR1 and CDR2 sequences are SQVTM and ANQGSEA. The CDR3 runs 13 residues. Written as DNA, the CDR3 is TGCAGCCTTTCCGTGACGAAGGGCTACGAGCAGTACTTC. Amino acids: CSLSVTKGYEQYF.

The gene calls are TRBV7-9 and TRBJ1-5; no definite D call. In germline, CDR1 is SEHNR, CDR2 FQNEAQ (reference sequence). CDR3 size: 15 residues. The V and J ends lost 5 bases and 1 base respectively, with 12 bases between them. The CDR3 region is CASSGGKQSNQPQHF. The CDR3 DNA sequence: TGTGCCAGCAGCGGCGGGAAGCAAAGCAATCAGCCCCAGCATTTT.

The chain uses TRBV12-1 and TRBJ1-2. TRBV12-1 corresponds to a pseudogene. This CDR3 has 15 residues. The CDR3 sequence is CASSTTQGPPPGYTF. The CDR3 coding sequence is TGTGCCAGCAGCACGACCCAGGGACCACCTCCTGGCTACACCTTC.

The chain recombines TRBV6-5 with TRBJ2-1; a possible D gene is TRBD2 (6 bases). The CDR3 sequence is 16 residues long. The V end lost 2 bases, the J end lost 2 bases, and 13 bases lay between the germline ends. From germline, CDR1 is MNHEY and CDR2 SVGAGI. The CDR3 here is CASSYDVGGTYNEQFF. CDR3 bases: TGTGCCAGCAGTTACGATGTGGGGGGAACCTACAATGAGCAGTTCTTC.

The CDR3, as DNA: TGCGCCAGCTCGCAGGGGGCGGGAACGCAAGAGACCCAGTACTTC. This gives the protein CASSQGAGTQETQYF. The gene calls are TRBV5-1 and TRBJ2-5; TRBD1 aligns across 8 bases. The CDR3 totals 15 residues. Trimming removed 7 bases from V and 2 bases from J; junction bases left unmatched: 10. Germline assignment: CDR1 SGHRS and CDR2 YFSETQ.

V is TRBV7-2 and J is TRBJ1-5; 7 bases are shared with TRBD1. Trimming cost V 2 bases and J 1 base; bases outside gene matches: 8. Germline assignment: CDR1 SGHTA and CDR2 FQGNSA. The CDR3 consists of 17 residues. The chain's CDR3 is CASSLKGRQGSNQPQHF. CDR3 in DNA: TGTGCCAGCAGCTTAAAGGGCCGACAGGGAAGCAATCAGCCCCAGCATTTT.

The rearrangement uses TRBV6-1 and TRBJ1-1, with 10 positions matching TRBD1. J gave up 4 bases and V 4 bases, and 12 bases lay outside the gene matches. CDR3 length equals 17 residues. Germline lookup yields CDR1 MNHNS and CDR2 SASEGT. As DNA, the CDR3 is TGTGCCAGCAGTGCCCTGACAGGGGGCCATGGTGGCACTGAAGCTTTCTTT. Its translation: CASSALTGGHGGTEAFF.